This entry concerns a single TCR beta chain. Antigen: not known. These data belong to a study of CD8 T cell repertoires and HIV-1 epitope variants. Generated by immunoSEQ multiplex PCR, the TCRdb table keeps only in-frame clones and is missing some. Among just under 6,000 clones listed, under 75% were seen once. The CDR3 sequence is 15 residues long. Germline CDR1 is SEHNR and CDR2 is FQNEAQ (reference sequence). The ends were cut back, 1 base at V and 0 bases at J, with 7 bases in the middle. The specimen was cultured CD8+ T cells derived from PBMCs. The source of this sequence is a male donor with HIV. The V gene is TRBV7-9, the J gene TRBJ2-1; the D call may be TRBD1 or TRBD2 (5 bases each). CDR3 sequence: CASSLEGSSYNEQFF. CDR3 nucleotide sequence: TGTGCCAGCAGCTTAGAGGGGAGCTCCTACAATGAGCAGTTCTTC.